Listed below are T cell receptor beta chains from one sample, sequenced in a study of Ad26.COV2.S vaccination and SARS-CoV-2 variants. This table comes from immunoSEQ multiplex PCR, and its TCRdb copy is limited to in-frame clones, with some not included. Altogether 440,000 or so clones are present, 90% being singletons, with the ten largest covering around 4.5%. The sample in question was peripheral blood, obtained in a trial of Ad26.COV2.S vaccine versus placebo. The receptors come from a person aged 18-60 years who received the Ad26.COV2.S COVID-19 vaccine or a placebo. Both conserved end residues are part of each CDR3. The order of the fields is CDR3 DNA, CDR3 protein, V gene, D gene, clone size, J gene. D genes are given only for firm matches. Some rows have no size entry. The others give once, few or many, or a class for an expanded clone.

TGTGCCAGCAGCCGTGGACTAGCGGGAGAGGACACCGGGGAGCTGTTTTTT CASSRGLAGEDTGELFF TRBV5-4 TRBD2 . TRBJ2-2
TGTGCCAGCACGCCGGGACCCCAGTCAGATACGCAGTATTTT CASTPGPQSDTQYF TRBV6-5 . . TRBJ2-3
TGTGCCAGCAGTTACAACAGCGGCGGAACCGGGGATACGCAGTATTTT CASSYNSGGTGDTQYF TRBV6-5 . . TRBJ2-3
TGTGCCAGCAGCGTTAGCGGGAGAGACACCGGGGAGCTGTTTTTT CASSVSGRDTGELFF TRBV9 TRBD2 . TRBJ2-2
TGTGCCAGCAGCCAAGCTAGCGGGCGCAATGAGCAGTTCTTC CASSQASGRNEQFF TRBV3-1/TRBV3-2 TRBD2 . TRBJ2-1
TGCGCCAGCAGCTTGGGTCCGGAGGGGTTCTACGAGCAGTACTTC CASSLGPEGFYEQYF TRBV5-1 . . TRBJ2-7
TGTGCCAGCAGTTACGGCAGGAATTTTGAAGCTTTCTTT CASSYGRNFEAFF TRBV6-2/TRBV6-3 . . TRBJ1-1
TGTGCCAGCAGCCCTACACAAAACACCGGGGAGCTGTTTTTT CASSPTQNTGELFF TRBV27 . many TRBJ2-2
TGTGCCAGCAGTCTACTGACGATTCCTAACTATGGCTACACCTTC CASSLLTIPNYGYTF TRBV28 . . TRBJ1-2
TGTGCCAGCAGTTCTCTGATCAATCAGCCCCAGCATTTT CASSSLINQPQHF TRBV28 . . TRBJ1-5
TGTGCCAGCAGCTTAGTGGGGGGGACAGTTGCGACCCAGTACTTC CASSLVGGTVATQYF TRBV7-2 . . TRBJ2-5
TGTGCCTGGACAGAGGGCAGGCGAAACACTGAAGCTTTCTTT CAWTEGRRNTEAFF TRBV30 . . TRBJ1-1
TGTGCCAGCAGTCATAGCGGGAGCCGATCGGGGGAGCAGTACTTC CASSHSGSRSGEQYF TRBV2 TRBD2 . TRBJ2-7
TGCGCCAGCAGCTTGGAGGGGGCTGGCACAGATACGCAGTATTTT CASSLEGAGTDTQYF TRBV5-1 TRBD1 . TRBJ2-3
TGTGCCAGCAGTGCCTCCCGGAGGCCTTTAGAGGAGCAGTACTTC CASSASRRPLEEQYF TRBV5-4 . . TRBJ2-7
TGTGCCACCAGGGACAGTGCTAACTATGGCTACACCTTC CATRDSANYGYTF TRBV24-1 . . TRBJ1-2
TGTGCCAGCAGTGAGGCGGCCGGGACAGGGGCCAATGAGCAGTTCTTC CASSEAAGTGANEQFF TRBV25-1 TRBD1 . TRBJ2-1
TGTGCCAGCAGCGTAGGAGAGGTAGCCCTCTACGAGCAGTACTTC CASSVGEVALYEQYF TRBV9 . . TRBJ2-7
TGCAGTGCAGGGACGGTAGATACGCAGTATTTT CSAGTVDTQYF TRBV20-1 . . TRBJ2-3
TGTGCCAGCAGCTTAGCGGGACTAGACCCGTTCTTC CASSLAGLDPFF TRBV7-8 TRBD2 . TRBJ2-1
TGTGCCAGCAGTTTATCGGTCAGGGGGCGATATGAGCAGTTCTTC CASSLSVRGRYEQFF TRBV27 TRBD1 . TRBJ2-1
TGTGCCAGCAGCTTAGGCGTCGCGAACACTGAAGCTTTCTTT CASSLGVANTEAFF TRBV7-9 . . TRBJ1-1
TGCGCCAGCAGCCAAGTACAGGTATCCCAAGAGACCCAGTACTTC CASSQVQVSQETQYF TRBV4-1 . once TRBJ2-5
TGTGCCATCAGTGAGTCTGGGTACGAGCAGTACTTC CAISESGYEQYF TRBV10-3 . . TRBJ2-7
TGTGCCAGCAGCCCAACAGGGTCTGTTGAAGCTTTCTTT CASSPTGSVEAFF TRBV7-2 . . TRBJ1-1
TGCGCCAGCAGCTTGATCAGGATAGCGCACTCCTACAATGAGCAGTTCTTC CASSLIRIAHSYNEQFF TRBV5-1 . once TRBJ2-1
TGTGCCAGCAGTGAAGCGGGGGGGATAGATACGCAGTATTTT CASSEAGGIDTQYF TRBV6-1 TRBD2 . TRBJ2-3
TGTGCCAGCAGTTTAGCGCTCCTCGAACGGCGTACCTTC CASSLALLERRTF TRBV12-3/TRBV12-4 . . TRBJ1-2
TGTGCCAGCTCACCCCTGGGGGTAGCGGGAGCCAATGAGCAGTTCTTC CASSPLGVAGANEQFF TRBV18 TRBD2 . TRBJ2-1
TGTGCCAGCAGCAAAGCGGCGGAGGGCAATCAGCCCCAGCATTTT CASSKAAEGNQPQHF TRBV21-1 . . TRBJ1-5
TGTGCCAGCAGACCGCGGGACAACTCTCGATTCGAGTACTTC CASRPRDNSRFEYF TRBV11-2 . . TRBJ2-7
TGTGCCAGCAGCCAGAGGATCTATAGGCCTAGGCATGACGGCTACACCTTC CASSQRIYRPRHDGYTF TRBV3-1/TRBV3-2 . . TRBJ1-2
TGCGCCAGCAGCTTGGTCGGGGAGTTCCTTGAGACCCAGTACTTC CASSLVGEFLETQYF TRBV5-1 . . TRBJ2-5
TGTGCCAGCAGGCCCCTCGGAAGCCAACAGGGTGACGAGCAGTACTTC CASRPLGSQQGDEQYF TRBV5-5 . few TRBJ2-7
TGTGCCAGCAGCCCGCAAGCGGGAGGGAGGGAGACCCAGTACTTC CASSPQAGGRETQYF TRBV11-2 TRBD2 . TRBJ2-5
TGTGCCAGCAGCTCACGAGGACTAGCGGGAGATCTAGATACGCAGTATTTT CASSSRGLAGDLDTQYF TRBV5-6 TRBD2 . TRBJ2-3
TGTGCCAGCACCTCATTAGGGCAGGACGGCTACGAGCAGTACTTC CASTSLGQDGYEQYF TRBV5-5 . once TRBJ2-7
TGCGCCAGCAGCCATCCCGGTAGTATGGCCGGGGAGCTGTTTTTT CASSHPGSMAGELFF TRBV4-1 . . TRBJ2-2
TGTGCCAGCAGTGGTTCCTATGGCTACACCTTC CASSGSYGYTF TRBV7-9 . . TRBJ1-2
TGTGCCAGCAGTGAACGGCTAGCGGGAGTGGGAGATACGCAGTATTTT CASSERLAGVGDTQYF TRBV2 TRBD2 . TRBJ2-3
TGTGCCAGCAGCTTGACTAGCGGGAGACCACGCGAGCAGTACTTC CASSLTSGRPREQYF TRBV5-6 TRBD2 . TRBJ2-7
TGTGCCAGCAGCTTAGGGGGAACTAACACCGGGGAGCTGTTTTTT CASSLGGTNTGELFF TRBV11-2 . . TRBJ2-2
TGTGCCACCAGCAGAGGGATCGCGTACGAGCAGTACTTC CATSRGIAYEQYF TRBV15 . . TRBJ2-7
TGTGCCAGCTCACCTGGGTGGGACAGGGGGATTGATCGGTTCTTC CASSPGWDRGIDRFF TRBV18 TRBD1 . TRBJ2-1
TGTGCCAGCAGCTTGATGGGCTTGGACACCGGGGAGCTGTTTTTT CASSLMGLDTGELFF TRBV5-4 . . TRBJ2-2
TGTGCCAGCAGCCAAGAAAGCGGGAGTGGCTACGAGCAGTACTTC CASSQESGSGYEQYF TRBV3-1/TRBV3-2 TRBD2 . TRBJ2-7
TGTGCCAGCAGTCTAGACAGGGCGGTGGGCTACACCTTC CASSLDRAVGYTF TRBV27 TRBD1 . TRBJ1-2
TGTGCCAGCAGCGTAGTTAGCGGGACCTACAATGAGCAGTTCTTC CASSVVSGTYNEQFF TRBV9 TRBD2 . TRBJ2-1
TGCAGCGTTACGGCTAGCGGGGCAGATACGCAGTATTTT CSVTASGADTQYF TRBV29-1 TRBD2 . TRBJ2-3
TGTGCCAGTAGTCCTAGCGGGAGGTTGAAAAATGAGCAGTTCTTC CASSPSGRLKNEQFF TRBV19 TRBD2 few TRBJ2-1
TGTGCCAGCAATCCAGGTCCCTCCTACAATGAGCAGTTCTTC CASNPGPSYNEQFF TRBV25-1 . . TRBJ2-1
TGTGCCAGCAGTCCCGGGCGGGAGGGCCCTGGGTACAATGAGCAGTTCTTC CASSPGREGPGYNEQFF TRBV6-2/TRBV6-3 TRBD2 . TRBJ2-1